This TCR beta chain is drawn from a study of blood T cells in healthy people across ages. The use of a sample-barcoded 5' primer and a J-beta primer mix characterized a second PCR of roughly 7 to 12 cycles. TCRdb analysed the 5' RACE reads with MiXCR anew, one entry per CDR3 protein. The sample consists of about 1,000,000 distinct CDR3 sequences, 40% to 50% of them appearing once. This clonotype was observed a few times. This CDR3 is 15 amino acids long. Germline V gene data show CDR1 as MNHNS and CDR2 as SASEGT. Trimming stripped 6 bases from V and 2 bases from J, with 11 bases between. This TCR derives from a woman aged 55-69 years in good health. Sample: blood. The chain joins TRBV6-1 to TRBJ2-6; D call uncertain. CDR3 region: CASSPYGAGANVLTF. For the CDR3, the DNA is TGTGCCAGCAGCCCCTATGGGGCTGGGGCCAACGTCCTGACTTTC.